The entry below gives a single T cell receptor (beta chain) sequence along with its context. The data were taken from a study of blood T cell repertoires in COVID-19. The CDR3 extends over 13 amino acids. Germline trimming cut 3 bases from V and 10 bases from J; bases unmatched to any gene: 2. Libraries were prepared by immunoSEQ multiplex PCR; TCRdb keeps only in-frame clonotypes and omits some of them. The sample holds around 93,000 clones, roughly 71% seen once. Specimen: peripheral blood. This sequence originates from an elderly woman with acute or convalescent COVID-19. The chain combines TRBV12-3 or TRBV12-4 with TRBJ2-1; 11 positions agree with TRBD2. CDR3 residues: CASSLTSGAEQFF. DNA for the CDR3: TGTGCCAGCAGTTTGACTAGCGGGGCCGAGCAGTTCTTC.